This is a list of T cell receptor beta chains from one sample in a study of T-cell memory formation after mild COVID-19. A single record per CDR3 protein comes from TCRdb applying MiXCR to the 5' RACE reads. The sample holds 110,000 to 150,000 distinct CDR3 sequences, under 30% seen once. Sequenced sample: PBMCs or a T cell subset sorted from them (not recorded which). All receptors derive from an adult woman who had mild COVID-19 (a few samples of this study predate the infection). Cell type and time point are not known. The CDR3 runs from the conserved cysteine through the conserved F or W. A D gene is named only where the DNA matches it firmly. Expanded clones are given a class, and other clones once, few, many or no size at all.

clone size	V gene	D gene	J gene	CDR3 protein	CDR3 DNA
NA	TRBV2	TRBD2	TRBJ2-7	CASSKRLAGGIYEQYF	TGTGCCAGCAGTAAACGGCTAGCGGGGGGTATCTACGAGCAGTACTTC
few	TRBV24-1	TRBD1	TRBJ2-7	CATSGWDRGAEQYF	TGTGCCACCAGTGGCTGGGACAGGGGAGCCGAGCAGTACTTC
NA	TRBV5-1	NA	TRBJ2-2	CASSSTGSGTGELFF	TGCGCCAGCAGCTCCACAGGGTCGGGCACCGGGGAGCTGTTTTTT
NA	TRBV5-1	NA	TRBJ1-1	CASSLETLTLNTEAFF	TGCGCCAGCAGCTTGGAGACACTTACCCTGAACACTGAAGCTTTCTTT
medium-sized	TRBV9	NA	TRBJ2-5	CASSAFFGVLETQYF	TGTGCCAGCAGCGCCTTTTTCGGCGTCCTAGAGACCCAGTACTTC
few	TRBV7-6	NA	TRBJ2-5	CASSFNGETQYF	TGTGCCAGCAGCTTTAACGGGGAGACCCAGTACTTC
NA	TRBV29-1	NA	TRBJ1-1	CSVERGLGTEAFF	TGCAGCGTTGAACGGGGCCTGGGGACTGAAGCTTTCTTT
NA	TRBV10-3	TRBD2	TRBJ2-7	CAISSGTSDYEQYF	TGTGCCATCTCTTCCGGGACTAGCGACTACGAGCAGTACTTC
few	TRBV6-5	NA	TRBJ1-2	CASSYVGENYGYTF	TGTGCCAGCAGTTACGTCGGGGAAAACTATGGCTACACCTTC
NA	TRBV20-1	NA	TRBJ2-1	CSARILASPYNEQFF	TGCAGTGCTAGAATCCTAGCCTCCCCCTACAATGAGCAGTTCTTC
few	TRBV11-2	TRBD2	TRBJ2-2	CASSSRPELAGALSNTGELFF	TGTGCCAGCAGCTCTCGGCCCGAACTAGCGGGGGCCCTGTCGAACACCGGGGAGCTGTTTTTT
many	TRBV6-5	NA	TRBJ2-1	CASSFQESSYNEQFF	TGTGCCAGCAGTTTCCAAGAAAGCTCCTACAATGAGCAGTTCTTC
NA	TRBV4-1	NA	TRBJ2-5	CASSQGGRGSQETQYF	TGCGCCAGCAGCCAAGGGGGTAGGGGGAGTCAAGAGACCCAGTACTTC
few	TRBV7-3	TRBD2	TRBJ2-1	CASSGVSGSGNEQFF	TGTGCCAGCAGCGGCGTTAGCGGGAGCGGGAATGAGCAGTTCTTC
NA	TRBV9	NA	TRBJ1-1	CASSAFSGNTEAFF	TGTGCCAGCAGCGCGTTTTCAGGAAACACTGAAGCTTTCTTT
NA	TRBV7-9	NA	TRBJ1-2	CASSSDSGNYGYTF	TGTGCCAGCAGCTCAGACAGCGGGAACTATGGCTACACCTTC
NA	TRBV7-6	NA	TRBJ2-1	CASSLYGGREQFF	TGTGCCAGCAGCTTATACGGGGGTAGGGAGCAGTTCTTC
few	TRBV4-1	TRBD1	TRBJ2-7	CASSHPGGSLYEQYF	TGCGCCAGCAGCCACCCAGGGGGCAGTTTATACGAGCAGTACTTC
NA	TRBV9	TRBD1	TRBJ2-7	CASSLATGNEQYF	TGTGCCAGCAGCTTAGCGACAGGGAACGAGCAGTACTTC
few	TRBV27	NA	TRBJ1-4	CASSLLGGNEKLFF	TGTGCCAGCAGTTTGCTCGGGGGAAATGAAAAACTGTTTTTT
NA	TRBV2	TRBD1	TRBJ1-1	CASSESGTGGSPFF	TGTGCCAGCAGTGAGTCGGGGACAGGGGGCTCCCCTTTCTTT
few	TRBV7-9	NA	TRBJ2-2	CASTPPSRGNTGELFF	TGTGCCAGCACCCCCCCATCCCGGGGGAACACCGGGGAGCTGTTTTTT
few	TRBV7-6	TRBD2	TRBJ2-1	CASSLAAGLMTSEQFF	TGTGCCAGCAGCTTAGCCGCGGGACTAATGACAAGTGAGCAGTTCTTC
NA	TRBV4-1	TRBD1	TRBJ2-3	CASSRTGGSTDTQYF	TGCGCCAGCAGCCGCACAGGGGGGAGCACAGATACGCAGTATTTT
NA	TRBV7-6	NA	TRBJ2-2	CASTPTTGAANTGELFF	TGTGCCAGCACCCCGACGACCGGAGCGGCGAACACCGGGGAGCTGTTTTTT
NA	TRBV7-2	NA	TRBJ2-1	CASSSSLGYNEQFF	TGTGCCAGCAGCTCCAGCCTAGGGTATAATGAGCAGTTCTTC
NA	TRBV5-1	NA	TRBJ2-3	CASSLIAGTDTQYF	TGCGCCAGCAGCTTGATCGCTGGCACAGATACGCAGTATTTT
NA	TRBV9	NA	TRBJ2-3	CASSVRLGTDTQYF	TGTGCCAGCAGCGTGAGACTCGGCACAGATACGCAGTATTTT